The 19 T cell receptor beta chains in this list originate from one sample, sequenced in a study of cytomegalovirus exposure and HLA in healthy donors. Repertoires were generated with immunoSEQ multiplex PCR, while TCRdb's copy carries only in-frame clones and drops some. Of tens of thousands of clones in the sample, over 85% are singletons; the top ten hold about 1.5%. Sequencing used PBMCs. Source of these receptors: a man in his late teens or twenties in good health and CMV-seropositive.

The chain recombines TRBV5-4 with TRBJ1-4, with D possibly matching TRBD1 (6 bases). Germline lookup yields CDR1 SGHNT and CDR2 YYREEE (reference sequence). Trimming left V 0 bases short and J 10 bases short, with 16 bases between. CDR3 size: 15 residues. The CDR3 DNA follows: TGTGCCAGCAGCTTGGAAGCAGAGGGCAGGGGAAAACTGTTTTTT. Translating it yields CASSLEAEGRGKLFF.

V gene TRBV7-2 combines with J gene TRBJ2-7, with 8 nucleotides matching TRBD2. The ends lost 3 bases at V and 3 bases at J; junction bases unmatched: 1. The V gene's germline CDR1 is SGHTA and CDR2 FQGNSA. This CDR3 contains 13 residues. DNA for the CDR3: TGTGCCAGCAGCTTGAGCGGGGGCTACGAGCAGTACTTC. It codes for CASSLSGGYEQYF.

The chain employs TRBV2 and TRBJ1-5; 7 bases are a match to TRBD1. This CDR3 has 17 amino acids. V trimming: 6 bases; J trimming: 0 bases; junction bases outside the gene matches: 11. Germline-derived CDR1 and CDR2 are SNHLY and FYNNEI. CDR3 bases: TGTGCCAGCAGGGGCCAAGACAGGGCTTATAGCAATCAGCCCCAGCATTTT. Protein product: CASRGQDRAYSNQPQHF.

The chain recombines TRBV30 with TRBJ1-1; D unclear. Germline lookup yields CDR1 GTSNPN and CDR2 SVGIG (reference sequence). The V end was cut by 0 bases, the J end by 6 bases, with 26 bases between. This CDR3 is built from 18 residues. CDR3 protein: CAWSVAGGSQLHVSEAFF. The CDR3 nucleotides read TGTGCCTGGAGTGTAGCAGGCGGGTCGCAACTACACGTTTCTGAAGCTTTCTTT.

The rearrangement links TRBV2 to TRBJ2-1; 7 bases agree with TRBD1. Germline CDR1 is SNHLY and CDR2 is FYNNEI. The CDR3 runs 12 residues. V gave up 10 bases and J gave up 5 bases; unmatched junction bases: 5. This chain's CDR3 is CATKTGNNEQFF. DNA of the CDR3: TGTGCCACCAAGACAGGGAACAATGAGCAGTTCTTC.

The V gene is TRBV7-2, the J gene TRBJ1-5; 9 bases are a match to TRBD1. V shed 5 bases and J 0 bases; nucleotides not matched to a gene: 5. The CDR3 covers 16 residues. The germline V gene has CDR1 SGHTA and CDR2 FQGNSA. The CDR3 protein is CASSIQGAYSNQPQHF. The CDR3 DNA reads as TGTGCCAGCAGCATACAGGGGGCCTATAGCAATCAGCCCCAGCATTTT.

The gene calls are TRBV9 and TRBJ2-2; 9 bases line up with TRBD2. The junction had 5 bases not matched to a gene; V was cut back by 4 bases and J by 1 base. The CDR3 consists of 16 residues. Looked up from germline, CDR1 is SGDLS and CDR2 is YYNGEE. The CDR3 reads CASSLPTSGNTGELFF. As DNA, the CDR3 is TGTGCCAGCAGCTTACCGACTAGCGGGAACACCGGGGAGCTGTTTTTT.

The chain employs TRBV28 and TRBJ2-3, with 8 nucleotides matching TRBD1. The CDR3 has 17 amino acids. V lost 5 bases, J lost 0 bases, and 10 bases stayed unmatched. Germline CDR1 MDHEN, CDR2 SYDVKM. The CDR3, as DNA: TGTGCCAGCAGTCCAGCTGGGTACAGGGGGAGCACAGATACGCAGTATTTT. The encoded protein is CASSPAGYRGSTDTQYF.

This chain links TRBV10-2 with TRBJ2-1; 7 positions agree with TRBD1. In germline, CDR1 is WSHSY, CDR2 SAAADI. This CDR3 comprises 17 residues. V lost 2 bases and J lost 3; bases outside the gene matches: 10. DNA of the CDR3: TGCGCCAGCAGTGAGGACCCGACAGGGAGACTCTACAATGAGCAGTTCTTC. This gives the protein CASSEDPTGRLYNEQFF.

This chain joins TRBV28 and TRBJ2-7; tentative D call: TRBD2 (6 bases). Germline CDR1 MDHEN, CDR2 SYDVKM. V was trimmed by 2 bases and J by 1 base, leaving 6 bases between them. The CDR3 extends over 13 amino acids. Written as DNA, the CDR3 is TGTGCCAGCAGTTTAGGGGGGTCCTACGAGCAGTACTTC. This sequence encodes CASSLGGSYEQYF.

With regard to this clone: The same CDR3 can be traced to other DNA sequences in this sample. The chain is built from TRBV7-9 and TRBJ2-7; D ambiguous. The CDR3 covers 14 residues. V lost 3 bases and J 0 bases, leaving 9 bases between the germline ends. The V gene's germline CDR1 is SEHNR and CDR2 FQNEAQ (reference sequence). The CDR3 sequence is CASSLGRSSYEQYF. The CDR3 DNA follows: TGTGCCAGCAGCTTGGGCAGGTCCTCCTACGAGCAGTACTTC.

This clone was counted only a few times. The rearrangement links TRBV4-2 to TRBJ2-3; D might be TRBD2 (5 bases). CDR1 LGHNA and CDR2 YNFKEQ come from the germline V gene. V was shortened by 0 bases and J by 3 bases, with 13 bases between the two germline ends. The CDR3 consists of 16 residues. The CDR3, as DNA: TGTGCCAGCAGCCAAGATCGAGGGAGCGGTACAGATACGCAGTATTTT. The encoded protein is CASSQDRGSGTDTQYF.

The rearrangement joins TRBV13 to TRBJ2-3; 7 bases are shared with TRBD1. Germline CDR1 and CDR2: PRHDT and FYEKMQ (reference sequence). The length of the CDR3 is 13 residues. V dropped 4 bases and J dropped 5; count of bases not matched to a gene: 3. The CDR3 coding sequence is TGTGCCAGCAGCTCCCAGGGGGAAGATACGCAGTATTTT. As protein: CASSSQGEDTQYF.

The V and J genes are TRBV28 and TRBJ1-5, with D hard to call. The V gene's germline CDR1 is MDHEN and CDR2 SYDVKM. V gave up 2 bases and J gave up 0 bases, with 14 bases separating them. The CDR3 consists of 17 residues. CDR3 bases: TGTGCCAGCAGTTTAGGGCGGGGTACCTATAGCAATCAGCCCCAGCATTTT. Its protein is CASSLGRGTYSNQPQHF.

The CDR3 sequence: CASSPREQETQYF. The CDR3 nucleotides are TGTGCCAGCTCACCCCGGGAACAAGAGACCCAGTACTTC. This chain joins TRBV18 and TRBJ2-5; D perhaps matches TRBD2 (5 bases). The CDR3 is 13 residues long. Germline CDR1 and CDR2: KGHSH and LQKENI. V lost 3 bases to trimming and J lost 2 bases, with 7 bases between them.

The count of this clone is one. The chain has TRBV12-2 and TRBJ1-6. TRBV12-2 represents a pseudogene. The CDR3 is 18 amino acids. As DNA, the CDR3 is TGTGCAAGTCGCCCTCGGGGTCCGGGCAGGCTTACTAATTCACCCCTCCACTTT. Protein product: CASRPRGPGRLTNSPLHF.

The genes are TRBV30 and TRBJ1-1, with TRBD1 matching over 7 bases. The V gene end was trimmed by 3 bases and the J gene end by 6 bases; junction bases not matched to a gene: 10. The germline CDR1 and CDR2 sequences are GTSNPN and SVGIG (reference sequence). The CDR3 consists of 14 residues. CDR3 coding DNA: TGTGCCTGGAGCATCAGAAGGGGGCACGCTGAAGCTTTCTTT. It yields the protein CAWSIRRGHAEAFF.

The rearrangement joins TRBV2 to TRBJ1-1, with 8 nucleotides matching TRBD1. CDR1 is SNHLY, CDR2 FYNNEI, per germline. This CDR3 region has 11 residues. V shed 3 bases, J shed 10 bases, and the junction held 1 base outside the gene matches. This chain's CDR3 is CASSDDRGAFF. In DNA form, the CDR3 reads TGTGCCAGCAGTGACGACAGGGGAGCTTTCTTT. The whole variable domain, remainder taken from reference TRBV2 and TRBJ1-1, is EPEVTQTPSHQVTQMGQEVILRCVPISNHLYFYWYRQILGQKVEFLVSFYNNEISEKSEIFDDQFSVERPDGSNFTLKIRSTKLEDSAMYFCASSDDRGAFFGQGTRLTVV.

The chain couples TRBV28 to TRBJ1-2; tentatively, D is TRBD1 (5 bases). The V gene lost 3 bases and the J gene lost 6 bases, with 17 bases spanning the gap. CDR3 size: 15 residues. CDR1 and CDR2 from the germline V gene are MDHEN and SYDVKM. CDR3 coding DNA: TGTGCCAGCAGTTTGCCCAGGGAGGCGTCGGATGGCTACACCTTC. Protein: CASSLPREASDGYTF.